Below are 23 T cell receptor beta chains sequenced from a single sample in a study of blood T cell repertoires in COVID-19. TCRdb's table, derived via immunoSEQ multiplex PCR, lists solely in-frame clones and lacks some. The sample has a few hundred thousand clones, 80% to 85% seen once. The sequenced sample was peripheral blood. Receptors originate from a human donor in a cohort sampled during active COVID-19.

The rearrangement links TRBV25-1 to TRBJ1-1; no firm D call. The V gene's germline CDR1 is MGHDK and CDR2 SYGVNS. Between the trimmed V and J ends, which lost 6 bases and 0 bases, there was a span of 8 bases. The CDR3 covers 13 residues. Here the CDR3 reads CASSGLLNTEAFF. DNA of the CDR3: TGTGCCAGCAGCGGACTCCTGAACACTGAAGCTTTCTTT.

The gene calls are TRBV6-5 and TRBJ1-5, with D perhaps TRBD1 (5 bases). The CDR3 spans 14 residues. Between the trimmed V and J ends, which lost 6 bases and 3 bases, there was a span of 12 bases. Germline CDR1 reads MNHEY; CDR2 reads SVGAGI. Written as DNA, the CDR3 is TGTGCCAGCAGCCTCGACAGCGCCAATCAGCCCCAGCATTTT. This codes for CASSLDSANQPQHF.

This rearrangement joins TRBV5-1 to TRBJ2-7, with a possible D match to TRBD1 (5 bases). The CDR3 sequence is 13 residues long. V was clipped by 5 bases and J by 3 bases, with 12 bases between them. Germline V CDR1 and CDR2: SGHRS, YFSETQ. The CDR3 DNA follows: TGCGCCAGCAGATGGACATCGAACTACGAGCAGTACTTC. Translation: CASRWTSNYEQYF.

This chain joins TRBV3-1 (or the pseudogene TRBV3-2) and TRBJ2-7; 10 nucleotides align to TRBD2. V shed 4 bases and J 7 bases; nucleotides not matched to a gene: 10. Germline V gene sequence: CDR1 LGHDT, CDR2 YNNKEL (reference sequence). There are 15 residues in the CDR3. The DNA for the CDR3 is TGTGCCAGCAGCCCCCAGACTAGCGGGCTGGGGGAGCAGTACTTC. Translating it yields CASSPQTSGLGEQYF.

V gene TRBV6-1 combines with J gene TRBJ1-3; D not certain. The CDR3 is made up of 15 amino acids. Germline lookup yields CDR1 MNHNS and CDR2 SASEGT. V was cut by 0 bases and J by 4 bases, with 10 bases left in between. The CDR3 is CASSEARAGGNTIYF. The CDR3 DNA sequence: TGTGCCAGCAGTGAAGCGCGGGCGGGAGGAAACACCATATATTTT.

The chain is built from TRBV3-1 (or the pseudogene TRBV3-2) and TRBJ1-2; D might be TRBD1 (6 bases). This CDR3 comprises 17 residues. Germline V gene sequence: CDR1 LGHDT, CDR2 YNNKEL (reference sequence). Trimming removed 1 base at V and 4 bases at J, with 19 bases between. CDR3 coding DNA: TGTGCCAGCAGCCAAGGGCCGGGACAAATCATCCCCTATGGCTACACCTTC. Its translation: CASSQGPGQIIPYGYTF.

This chain links TRBV5-5 with TRBJ2-7; D gene uncertain. This CDR3 is built from 13 residues. Germline CDR1 reads SGHKS; CDR2 reads YYEKEE (reference sequence). Deletions cut 0 bases from V and 7 bases from J, with 11 bases between. The CDR3 sequence: CASSLDRALEQYF. CDR3 nucleotides: TGTGCCAGCAGCTTGGATAGAGCACTGGAGCAGTACTTC.

The chain uses TRBV4-3 and TRBJ2-7; the D is unclear. CDR3 size: 14 residues. The V gene's germline CDR1 is LGHNA and CDR2 YSLEER. V lost 1 base and J 5 bases, leaving 12 bases between the germline ends. CDR3 protein: CASSQVGNSNEQYF. The CDR3 nucleotides are TGCGCCAGCAGCCAAGTGGGCAACTCGAACGAGCAGTACTTC.

The rearrangement joins TRBV7-2 to TRBJ1-1; 8 nucleotides align to TRBD1. Unmatched junction bases numbered 8, after V lost 4 bases and J lost 1 base. There are 16 residues in the CDR3. The V gene's germline CDR1 is SGHTA and CDR2 FQGNSA. CDR3 DNA sequence: TGTGCCAGCAGCTACCGGGCAGGGGGCCCGAACACTGAAGCTTTCTTT. Its protein is CASSYRAGGPNTEAFF.

The chain couples TRBV13 to TRBJ2-7; unclear D gene. This CDR3 is 13 amino acids long. The V gene's germline CDR1 is PRHDT and CDR2 FYEKMQ (reference sequence). Trimming stripped 3 bases from V and 0 bases from J, with 6 bases between. Written as DNA, the CDR3 is TGTGCCAGCAGCTTGGGCCTCTCCTACGAGCAGTACTTC. Amino acid sequence: CASSLGLSYEQYF.

This chain joins TRBV7-3 and TRBJ2-3, with 15 bases lining up with TRBD2. Germline assignment: CDR1 SGHTA and CDR2 FQGTGA. The CDR3 sequence is 16 residues long. V gave up 4 bases and J gave up 5 bases; unmatched junction bases: 4. CDR3 sequence reads: CASSSGLAGGLDTQYF. The CDR3 nucleotides are TGTGCCAGCAGCTCCGGACTAGCGGGAGGGCTAGATACGCAGTATTTT.

V and J are TRBV9 and TRBJ1-2, with 8 bases aligning to TRBD1. Germline values: CDR1 SGDLS, CDR2 YYNGEE. V lost 3 bases and J lost 4; bases outside the gene matches: 8. The CDR3 totals 15 residues. As DNA, the CDR3 is TGTGCCAGCAGCGGCACAGGGGGAGGGACCTATGGCTACACCTTC. The encoded protein is CASSGTGGGTYGYTF.

The rearrangement links TRBV2 to TRBJ1-4; TRBD1 matches 8 bases. The CDR3 is made up of 14 amino acids. J lost 5 bases, V lost 6 bases, and 5 bases had no gene match. Germline CDR1 reads SNHLY; CDR2 reads FYNNEI. This CDR3 is CASRSGQENEKLFF. The CDR3 DNA reads as TGTGCCAGCAGATCGGGACAGGAAAATGAAAAACTGTTTTTT.

CDR3 in DNA: TGTGCCAGCAGCGGCGCCCCGACTAGCGGGACGGAGACCCAGTACTTC. Amino acid sequence: CASSGAPTSGTETQYF. The V gene is TRBV9, the J gene TRBJ2-5; 11 bases are shared with TRBD2. The germline V gene encodes CDR1 SGDLS and CDR2 YYNGEE. The CDR3 has 16 amino acids. V was clipped by 3 bases and J by 5 bases; unmatched bases: 9.

The chain employs TRBV24-1 and TRBJ1-5; D possibly corresponds to TRBD1 (5 bases). The CDR3 sequence is 16 residues long. The germline CDR1 and CDR2 sequences are KGHDR and SFDVKD. V lost 3 bases, J lost 1 base, and 12 bases lay in between. The DNA for the CDR3 is TGTGCCACCAGTGATGGGGGGTTTAACAGCAATCAGCCCCAGCATTTT. Protein sequence: CATSDGGFNSNQPQHF.

V gene TRBV13 combines with J gene TRBJ2-7, with TRBD1 identical over 8 bases. Germline lookup yields CDR1 PRHDT and CDR2 FYEKMQ (reference sequence). Unmatched junction bases numbered 3, after V lost 5 bases and J lost 3 bases. The length of the CDR3 is 13 residues. CDR3 sequence (DNA): TGTGCCAGCAGCACTACAGGGGGCTACGAGCAGTACTTC. The encoded protein is CASSTTGGYEQYF.

V usage is TRBV4-1 and J usage is TRBJ2-1; D is possibly TRBD2 (5 bases). Looked up from germline, CDR1 is MGHRA and CDR2 is YSYEKL. V was clipped by 4 bases and J by 5 bases, with 27 bases between them. CDR3 length: 19 amino acids. CDR3 region: CASSPTRFGLWERDNEQFF. CDR3 sequence (DNA): TGCGCCAGCAGCCCGACAAGGTTTGGGTTGTGGGAGAGGGACAATGAGCAGTTCTTC.

The V call is TRBV5-4, the J call TRBJ2-7, with 8 bases that match TRBD1. J gave up 3 bases and V 4 bases, and 9 bases lay outside the gene matches. Germline V gene data show CDR1 as SGHNT and CDR2 as YYREEE (reference sequence). This CDR3 is built from 15 residues. The CDR3 bases are TGTGCCAGCAGCCAGGAAACCGGGACAGGCTACGAGCAGTACTTC. Translation: CASSQETGTGYEQYF.

V gene TRBV6-5 combines with J gene TRBJ2-6; TRBD1 matches 7 bases. After removal of 2 bases from V and 4 bases from J, the junction contained 2 bases not matched to a gene. This CDR3 is built from 15 residues. Per germline, CDR1 MNHEY and CDR2 SVGAGI. In nucleotides, the CDR3 is TGTGCCAGCAGTTACGAGGGGGCCGGGGCCAACGTCCTGACTTTC. As protein: CASSYEGAGANVLTF.

This clone was seen more than once but under ten times. V gene TRBV24-1 combines with J gene TRBJ1-1; 8 bases align to TRBD1. The V gene's germline CDR1 is KGHDR and CDR2 SFDVKD. The CDR3 contains 15 residues. The ends lost 4 bases at V and 1 base at J; junction bases unmatched: 4. The CDR3 reads CATSDPGTGNTEAFF. CDR3 coding DNA: TGTGCCACCAGTGACCCAGGGACAGGGAACACTGAAGCTTTCTTT.

CDR3 loop: CASSSLVGGYGYTF. The CDR3 region has the DNA TGTGCCAGCAGCTCGCTGGTCGGAGGCTATGGCTACACCTTC. The rearrangement links TRBV11-2 to TRBJ1-2; D gene unclear. Germline lookup yields CDR1 SGHAT and CDR2 FQNNGV. V lost 4 bases, J lost 4 bases, and 13 bases lay in between. This CDR3 spans 14 amino acids.

The chain recombines TRBV7-9 with TRBJ2-1, with TRBD2 as a possible D gene (6 bases). The CDR3 length is 16 residues. V lost 3 bases and J lost 4, with 16 bases in between. CDR1 SEHNR and CDR2 FQNEAQ come from the germline V gene (reference sequence). In DNA, the CDR3 is TGTGCCAGCAGCTTTCTCCCCCAGCGGGTATACAATGAGCAGTTCTTC. It specifies CASSFLPQRVYNEQFF.

This clone appeared a few times. This chain uses TRBV13 with TRBJ2-7; D not certain. Germline V gene data show CDR1 as PRHDT and CDR2 as FYEKMQ (reference sequence). With 6 bases removed from V and 2 bases from J, the gap between germline ends came to 17 bases. The CDR3 totals 15 residues. DNA for the CDR3: TGTGCCAGCAGGTCCTACCCAACAGCAACCTACGAGCAGTACTTC. It is translated as CASRSYPTATYEQYF.